This section outlines one T cell receptor (beta chain) sequence together with its context. What it binds is not known. The PCR had 60 Vbeta and 13 Jbeta primers. Sequencing used immunoSEQ multiplex PCR; TCRdb keeps in-frame clones, though not all of them. The table records 150,000 to 200,000 clones, roughly 72% of them present only once. The data were taken from a study of cytomegalovirus exposure and HLA in healthy donors. Study-wide results and caveats: The authors later linked a missense DCLRE1C variant to TCR beta V- and J-gene trimming.

This CDR3 is built from 14 residues. V lost 2 bases to trimming and J lost 8 bases, with 15 bases between them. CDR1 MNHEY and CDR2 SMNVEV come from the germline V gene (reference sequence). This clonotype originated in a woman under 40 in good health and CMV-seropositive. The gene calls are TRBV27 and TRBJ1-2, with D possibly TRBD1 on 5 matching bases. The sample consisted of PBMCs. CDR3 protein: CASSLAGGSIGYTF. CDR3 nucleotides: TGTGCCAGCAGTTTAGCCGGGGGGTCTATAGGCTACACCTTC.